Following are 18 T cell receptor beta chains from one sample sequenced in a study of blood T cell repertoires in COVID-19. Clones were read by immunoSEQ multiplex PCR, and TCRdb kept only the in-frame ones, dropping some. The sample includes approximately 210,000 clones, about 85% of them seen just once. What was sequenced was peripheral blood. The receptor source for this set is a man between 40 and 49 years old with acute or convalescent COVID-19.

The V call is TRBV19, the J call TRBJ1-6; possible D gene TRBD1, 6 bases. Looked up from germline, CDR1 is LNHDA and CDR2 is SQIVND (reference sequence). CDR3 length: 14 residues. The germline V and J ends were trimmed by 10 bases and 6 bases, with 16 bases remaining between them. The CDR3 spells CATTNRDLNSPLHF. The DNA of the CDR3 is TGTGCCACGACCAACAGGGACCTTAATTCACCCCTCCACTTT.

In regard to this clone: The junction departs from the called germline gene at one end, perhaps through a read error. This chain links TRBV7-7 with TRBJ2-1, with TRBD2 identical over 9 bases. The CDR3 has 15 residues. Germline loops: CDR1 SSHAT, CDR2 FNYEAQ (reference sequence). The CDR3 spells CASSPGLAGRNEQFF. CDR3 DNA sequence: TGTGCTAGCAGCCCGGGACTAGCAGGCCGCAATGAGCAGTTCTTC.

Of note for this clone: Additional DNA sequences in this sample encode the identical CDR3. The chain uses TRBV5-1 and TRBJ2-3, with unresolved D. The CDR3 is 14 residues long. The V end was cut by 0 bases, the J end by 1 base, with 6 bases between. Germline V gene lookup returns CDR1 SGHRS and CDR2 YFSETQ. The CDR3 nucleotides read TGCGCCAGCAGCTTGGACCAGGGCACAGATACGCAGTATTTT. Residues: CASSLDQGTDTQYF.

The chain has TRBV25-1 and TRBJ1-1; 7 bases map to TRBD1. CDR1 is MGHDK and CDR2 is SYGVNS in the germline V gene. V was clipped by 4 bases and J by 4 bases; unmatched bases: 12. The length of the CDR3 is 16 residues. CDR3 nucleotides: TGTGCCAGCAGTGGAATATGGGACAGTGAGGGCACTGAAGCTTTCTTT. Translation gives CASSGIWDSEGTEAFF.

V and J are TRBV29-1 and TRBJ2-7; D is perhaps TRBD1 (5 bases). The CDR3 is 12 residues long. Trimming pared 5 bases from V and 2 bases from J, leaving 10 bases between. Per germline, CDR1 SQVTM and CDR2 ANQGSEA. Written as DNA, the CDR3 is TGCAGCGTTTACCAGGGCGCCTACGAGCAGTACTTC. Amino acid sequence: CSVYQGAYEQYF.

This chain connects TRBV4-1 to TRBJ1-1, with 7 nucleotides matching TRBD1. CDR1 MGHRA and CDR2 YSYEKL come from the germline V gene. The CDR3 is made up of 15 amino acids. V was clipped by 2 bases and J by 0 bases; unmatched bases: 3. CDR3 sequence reads: CASSQSGQLNTEAFF. CDR3 nucleotides: TGCGCCAGCAGCCAATCGGGACAGCTGAACACTGAAGCTTTCTTT.

This clone was seen a handful of times. V gene TRBV19 combines with J gene TRBJ2-2, with 11 bases fitting TRBD1. The V segment lost 5 bases and the J segment 5 bases; nucleotides outside the gene matches: 10. Germline CDR1 LNHDA, CDR2 SQIVND (reference sequence). This CDR3 region has 17 residues. The CDR3 nucleotides are TGTGCCAGTAGTCTCAACTCCGGGACAGGGGGGACCGGGGAGCTGTTTTTT. Translating gives CASSLNSGTGGTGELFF.

This clone was recorded only once. The chain uses TRBV6-4 and TRBJ2-7; D perhaps matches TRBD1 (6 bases). The CDR3 covers 16 residues. Per germline, CDR1 MRHNA and CDR2 SNTAGT. Trimming pared 9 bases from V and 0 bases from J, leaving 21 bases between. The CDR3 DNA sequence: TGTGCCAGTCACATCCAGGGGACACCAACCTCCTACGAGCAGTACTTC. It encodes CASHIQGTPTSYEQYF.

The rearrangement links TRBV4-1 to TRBJ1-5; D is unclear. Trimming took off 0 bases at V and 0 bases at J, with 9 bases between the two ends. Germline CDR1 MGHRA, CDR2 YSYEKL. The CDR3 runs 16 residues. The CDR3 region has the DNA TGCGCCAGCAGCCAAGATCCCCTTTATAGCAATCAGCCCCAGCATTTT. Amino acid sequence: CASSQDPLYSNQPQHF.

This clone was observed once. This chain connects TRBV5-1 to TRBJ1-2; 9 nucleotides line up with TRBD1. The trim removed 4 bases at V and 2 bases at J, leaving 9 bases unmatched. This CDR3 comprises 16 residues. Germline V lookup: CDR1 SGHRS, CDR2 YFSETQ. The CDR3 sequence: CASSRMTGGSNYGYTF. The CDR3 nucleotides are TGCGCCAGCAGCCGGATGACAGGGGGATCAAACTATGGCTACACCTTC.

With respect to this clone: A read error may account for a junction end that differs from germline. The chain has TRBV7-7 and TRBJ2-7; TRBD2 matches 7 bases. Germline assignment: CDR1 SSHAT and CDR2 FNYEAQ (reference sequence). The CDR3 sequence is 15 residues long. CDR3 residues: CASSLGAGEAYEQYF. The CDR3 region has the DNA TGTGCTAGCAGCCTAGGGGCGGGAGAGGCCTACGAGCAGTACTTC.

This chain connects TRBV6-4 to TRBJ1-2; TRBD1 agrees at 12 bases. J gave up 4 bases and V 3 bases, and 6 bases lay outside the gene matches. The germline V gene has CDR1 MRHNA and CDR2 SNTAGT. The CDR3 sequence is 16 residues long. The CDR3 bases are TGTGCCAGCAGTGAATTCGGGACAGGGGGCGCCTATGGCTACACCTTC. Its translation: CASSEFGTGGAYGYTF.

The chain employs TRBV7-2 and TRBJ1-5; D ambiguous. Germline lookup yields CDR1 SGHTA and CDR2 FQGNSA. The CDR3 is 13 amino acids. Between the trimmed V and J ends, which lost 6 bases and 3 bases, there was a span of 9 bases. The CDR3 spells CASSSTDNQPQHF. The CDR3, as DNA: TGTGCCAGCAGTAGTACAGACAATCAGCCCCAGCATTTT.

The chain links TRBV27 to TRBJ2-1; 8 bases line up with TRBD2. Germline CDR1 is MNHEY and CDR2 is SMNVEV (reference sequence). This CDR3 region has 17 residues. Unmatched junction bases numbered 12, after V lost 5 bases and J lost 3 bases. The CDR3 DNA sequence: TGTGCCAGCAGTGATGATCTTCGGACTAGCAGCTACAATGAGCAGTTCTTC. Encoded protein: CASSDDLRTSSYNEQFF.

Regarding this clone: Germline and junction disagree at one end, which may indicate a read error. V is TRBV3-1 (or the pseudogene TRBV3-2) and J is TRBJ2-7; 7 bases are shared with TRBD1. CDR3 size: 13 residues. Germline V gives CDR1 LGHDT, CDR2 YNNKEL (reference sequence). CDR3 sequence reads: CASSPPMGQTRNF. In DNA form, the CDR3 reads TGTGCCAGCAGCCCCCCAATGGGACAGACCAGGAACTTC.

The chain combines TRBV11-2 with TRBJ2-5; D is perhaps TRBD1 (5 bases). In germline, CDR1 is SGHAT, CDR2 FQNNGV. Trimming took 0 bases from V and 5 from J, leaving 13 bases between them. CDR3 length: 15 residues. The CDR3 region is CASSLDPTGKETQYF. The CDR3 DNA reads as TGTGCCAGCAGCTTAGATCCCACAGGCAAGGAGACCCAGTACTTC.

The chain has TRBV24-1 and TRBJ2-7; 13 nucleotides match TRBD2. The V gene end was trimmed by 0 bases and the J gene end by 4 bases; junction bases not matched to a gene: 8. Germline V gives CDR1 KGHDR, CDR2 SFDVKD. There are 18 residues in the CDR3. The CDR3, as DNA: TGTGCCACCAGTGATTTGCCCAAGACTAGCGGGGGGTCTTACGAGCAGTACTTC. It codes for CATSDLPKTSGGSYEQYF.

This clone was found a few times. This sequence joins TRBV10-3 and TRBJ2-4; 7 bases map to TRBD1. The CDR3 runs to 18 residues. Trimming took 3 bases from V and 0 from J; bases not matched to a gene: 11. CDR1 is ENHRY, CDR2 SYGVKD, per germline. The CDR3 region has the DNA TGTGCCATCAGTGACCCCGAACGACAGGGCTCAGCCAAAAACATTCAGTACTTC. Protein product: CAISDPERQGSAKNIQYF.